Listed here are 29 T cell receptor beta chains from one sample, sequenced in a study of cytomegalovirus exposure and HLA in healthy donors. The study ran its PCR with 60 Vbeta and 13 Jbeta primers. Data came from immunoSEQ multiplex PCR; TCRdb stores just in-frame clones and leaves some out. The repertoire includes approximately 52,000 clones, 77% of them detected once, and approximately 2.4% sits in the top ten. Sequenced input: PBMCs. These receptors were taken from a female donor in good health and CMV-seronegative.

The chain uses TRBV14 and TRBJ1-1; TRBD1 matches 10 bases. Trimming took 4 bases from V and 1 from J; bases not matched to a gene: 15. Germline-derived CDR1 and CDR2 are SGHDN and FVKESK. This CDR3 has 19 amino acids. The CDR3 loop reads CASSPFGPGQGFENTEAFF. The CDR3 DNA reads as TGTGCCAGCAGCCCCTTTGGGCCGGGACAGGGGTTCGAGAACACTGAAGCTTTCTTT.

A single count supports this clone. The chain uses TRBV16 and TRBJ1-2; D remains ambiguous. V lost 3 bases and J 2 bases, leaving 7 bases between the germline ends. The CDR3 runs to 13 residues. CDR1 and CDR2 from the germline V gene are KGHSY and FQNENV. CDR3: CASSQGSNYGYTF. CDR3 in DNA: TGTGCCAGCAGCCAGGGGAGCAACTATGGCTACACCTTC.

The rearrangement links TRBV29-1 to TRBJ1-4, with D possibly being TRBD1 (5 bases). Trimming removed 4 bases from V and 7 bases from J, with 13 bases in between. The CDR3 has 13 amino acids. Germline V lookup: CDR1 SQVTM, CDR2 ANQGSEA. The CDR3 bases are TGCAGCGTTGGAACAGGCTTGGCTGAAAAACTGTTTTTT. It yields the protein CSVGTGLAEKLFF.

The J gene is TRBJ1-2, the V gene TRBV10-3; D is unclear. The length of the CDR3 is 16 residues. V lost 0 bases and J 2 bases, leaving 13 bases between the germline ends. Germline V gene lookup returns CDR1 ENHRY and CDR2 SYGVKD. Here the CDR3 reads CAISESFLLKNYGYTF. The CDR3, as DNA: TGTGCCATCAGTGAGTCATTTTTACTCAAGAACTATGGCTACACCTTC.

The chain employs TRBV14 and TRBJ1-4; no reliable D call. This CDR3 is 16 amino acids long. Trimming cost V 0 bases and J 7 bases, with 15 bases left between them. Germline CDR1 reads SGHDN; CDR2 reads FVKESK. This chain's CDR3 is CASSQDQPGISEKLFF. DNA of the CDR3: TGTGCCAGCAGCCAAGACCAACCCGGGATATCTGAAAAACTGTTTTTT.

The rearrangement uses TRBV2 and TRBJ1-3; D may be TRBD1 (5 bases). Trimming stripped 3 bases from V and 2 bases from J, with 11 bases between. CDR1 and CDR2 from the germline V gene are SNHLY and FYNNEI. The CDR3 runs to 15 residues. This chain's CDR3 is CASSDWDFTGNTIYF. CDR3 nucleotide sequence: TGTGCCAGCAGTGACTGGGACTTTACTGGAAACACCATATATTTT.

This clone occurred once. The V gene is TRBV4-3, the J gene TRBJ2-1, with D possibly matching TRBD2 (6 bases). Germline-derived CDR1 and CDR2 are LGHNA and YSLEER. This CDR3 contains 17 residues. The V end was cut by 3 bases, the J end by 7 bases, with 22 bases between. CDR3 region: CASSQAGRVSWGNEQFF. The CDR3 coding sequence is TGCGCCAGCAGCCAGGCCGGGAGAGTCAGTTGGGGGAATGAGCAGTTCTTC.

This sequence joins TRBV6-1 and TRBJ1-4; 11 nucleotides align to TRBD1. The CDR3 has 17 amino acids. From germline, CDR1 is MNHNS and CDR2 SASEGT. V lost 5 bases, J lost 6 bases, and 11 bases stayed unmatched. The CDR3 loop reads CASSQGQGAYGDEKLFF. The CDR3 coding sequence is TGTGCCAGCAGTCAAGGACAGGGGGCTTACGGGGATGAAAAACTGTTTTTT.

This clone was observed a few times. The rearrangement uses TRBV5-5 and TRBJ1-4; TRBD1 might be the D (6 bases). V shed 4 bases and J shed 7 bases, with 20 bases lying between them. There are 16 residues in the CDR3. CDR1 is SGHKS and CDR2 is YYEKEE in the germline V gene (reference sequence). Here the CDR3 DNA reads TGTGCCAGCAGCCAGGGACAACCAACCCAAATTGAAAAACTGTTTTTT. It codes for CASSQGQPTQIEKLFF.

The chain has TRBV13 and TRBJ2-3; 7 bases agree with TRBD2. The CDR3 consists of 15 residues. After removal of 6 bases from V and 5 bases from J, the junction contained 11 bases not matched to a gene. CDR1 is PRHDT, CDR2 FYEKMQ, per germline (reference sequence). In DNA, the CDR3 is TGTGCCAGCAGTCCATCTAGGGAGGGGCGAGATACGCAGTATTTT. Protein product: CASSPSREGRDTQYF.

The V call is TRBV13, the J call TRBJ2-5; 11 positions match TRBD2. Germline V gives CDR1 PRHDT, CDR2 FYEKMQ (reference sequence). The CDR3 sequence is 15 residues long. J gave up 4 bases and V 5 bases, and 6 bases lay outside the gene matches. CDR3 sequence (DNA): TGTGCCAGCAGCCCAACTAGCGGGGGTTTAGAGACCCAGTACTTC. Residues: CASSPTSGGLETQYF.

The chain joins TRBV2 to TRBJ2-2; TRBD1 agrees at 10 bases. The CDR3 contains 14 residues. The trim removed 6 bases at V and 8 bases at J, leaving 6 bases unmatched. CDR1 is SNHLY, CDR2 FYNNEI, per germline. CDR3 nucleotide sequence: TGTGCCAGCAGGGACAGGGGGGTATATGGGGAGCTGTTTTTT. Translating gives CASRDRGVYGELFF.

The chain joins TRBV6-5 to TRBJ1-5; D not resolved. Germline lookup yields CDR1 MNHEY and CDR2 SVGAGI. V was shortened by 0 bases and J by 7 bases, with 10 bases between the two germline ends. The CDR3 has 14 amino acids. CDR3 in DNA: TGTGCCAGCAGTTACTCGGCGAGGAACCAGCCCCAGCATTTT. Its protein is CASSYSARNQPQHF.

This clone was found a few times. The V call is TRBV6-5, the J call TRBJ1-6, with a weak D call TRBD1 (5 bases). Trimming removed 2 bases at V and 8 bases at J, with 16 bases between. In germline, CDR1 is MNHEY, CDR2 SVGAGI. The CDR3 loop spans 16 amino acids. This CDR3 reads CASSYGGGGSHSPLHF. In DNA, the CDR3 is TGTGCCAGCAGTTACGGTGGGGGGGGGTCTCATTCACCCCTCCACTTT.

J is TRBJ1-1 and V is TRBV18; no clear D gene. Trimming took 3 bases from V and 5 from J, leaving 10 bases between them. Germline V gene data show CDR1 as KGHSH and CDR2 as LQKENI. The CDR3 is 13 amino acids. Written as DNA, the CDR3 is TGTGCCAGCTCACCGGCGGGAAATACTGAAGCTTTCTTT. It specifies CASSPAGNTEAFF.

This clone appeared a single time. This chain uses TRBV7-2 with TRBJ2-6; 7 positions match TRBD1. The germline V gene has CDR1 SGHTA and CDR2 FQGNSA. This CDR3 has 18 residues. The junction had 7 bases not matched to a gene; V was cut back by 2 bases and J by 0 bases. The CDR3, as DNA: TGTGCCAGCAGCTTAACAGGGGCCCGCGTCTCTGGGGCCAACGTCCTGACTTTC. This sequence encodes CASSLTGARVSGANVLTF.

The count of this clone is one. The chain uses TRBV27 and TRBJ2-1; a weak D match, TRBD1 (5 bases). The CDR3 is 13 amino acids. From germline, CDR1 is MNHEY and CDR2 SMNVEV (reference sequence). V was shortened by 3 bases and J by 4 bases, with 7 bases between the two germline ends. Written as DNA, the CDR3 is TGTGCCAGCAGTTTTTCAGGGTACAATGAGCAGTTCTTC. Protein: CASSFSGYNEQFF.

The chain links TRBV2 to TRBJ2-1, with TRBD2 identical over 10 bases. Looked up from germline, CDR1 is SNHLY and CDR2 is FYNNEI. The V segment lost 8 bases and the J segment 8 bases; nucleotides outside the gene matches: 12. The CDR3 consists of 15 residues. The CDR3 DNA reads TGTGCCAGCTCCCCTTTGGTAGCGGGAGGTCATGAGCAGTTCTTC. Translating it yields CASSPLVAGGHEQFF.

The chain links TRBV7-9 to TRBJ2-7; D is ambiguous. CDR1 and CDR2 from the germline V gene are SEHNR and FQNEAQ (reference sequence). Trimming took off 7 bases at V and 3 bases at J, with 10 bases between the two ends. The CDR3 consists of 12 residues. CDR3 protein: CASTPPGYEQYF. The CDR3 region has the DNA TGTGCCAGCACGCCGCCAGGCTACGAGCAGTACTTC.

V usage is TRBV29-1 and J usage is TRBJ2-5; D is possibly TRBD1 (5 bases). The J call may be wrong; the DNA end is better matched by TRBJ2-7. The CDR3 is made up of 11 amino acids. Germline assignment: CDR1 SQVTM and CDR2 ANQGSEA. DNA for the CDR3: TGCAGCGTTGGGGCAGGGTTCGAGCAGTACTTC. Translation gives CSVGAGFEQYF.

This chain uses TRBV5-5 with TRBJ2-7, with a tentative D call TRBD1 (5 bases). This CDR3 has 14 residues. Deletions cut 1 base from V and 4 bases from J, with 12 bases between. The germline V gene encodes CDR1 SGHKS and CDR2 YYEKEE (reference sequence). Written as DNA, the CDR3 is TGTGCCAGCAGCTTGAATCAGGGAACATACGAGCAGTACTTC. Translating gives CASSLNQGTYEQYF.

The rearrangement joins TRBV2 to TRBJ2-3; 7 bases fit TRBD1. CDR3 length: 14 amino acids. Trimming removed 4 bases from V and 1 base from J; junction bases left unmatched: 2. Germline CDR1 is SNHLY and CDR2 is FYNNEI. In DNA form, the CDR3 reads TGTGCCAGCAGTGGGACAGGCCGCACAGATACGCAGTATTTT. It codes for CASSGTGRTDTQYF.

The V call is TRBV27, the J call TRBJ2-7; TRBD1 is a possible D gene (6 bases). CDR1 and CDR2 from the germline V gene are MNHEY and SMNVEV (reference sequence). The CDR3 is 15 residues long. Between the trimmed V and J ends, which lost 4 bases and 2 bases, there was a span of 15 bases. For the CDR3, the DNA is TGTGCCAGCAGTTCACCCCGACAGGTCCCCTACGAGCAGTACTTC. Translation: CASSSPRQVPYEQYF.

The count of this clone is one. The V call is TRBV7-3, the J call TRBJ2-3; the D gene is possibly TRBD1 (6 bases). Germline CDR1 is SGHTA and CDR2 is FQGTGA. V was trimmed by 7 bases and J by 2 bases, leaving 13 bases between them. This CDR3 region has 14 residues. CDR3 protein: CASKRQGNTDTQYF. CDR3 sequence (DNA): TGTGCCAGCAAAAGGCAGGGGAACACAGATACGCAGTATTTT. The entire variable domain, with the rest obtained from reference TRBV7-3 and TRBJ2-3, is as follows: GAGVSQTPSNKVTEKGKYVELRCDPISGHTALYWYRQSLGQGPEFLIYFQGTGAADDSGLPNDRFFAVRPEGSVSTLKIQRTERGDSAVYLCASKRQGNTDTQYFGPGTRLTVL.

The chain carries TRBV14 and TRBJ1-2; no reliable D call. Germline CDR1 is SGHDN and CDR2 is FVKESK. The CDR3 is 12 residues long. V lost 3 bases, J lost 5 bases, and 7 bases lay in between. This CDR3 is CASSQAGYGYTF. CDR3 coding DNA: TGTGCCAGCAGCCAGGCGGGATATGGCTACACCTTC.

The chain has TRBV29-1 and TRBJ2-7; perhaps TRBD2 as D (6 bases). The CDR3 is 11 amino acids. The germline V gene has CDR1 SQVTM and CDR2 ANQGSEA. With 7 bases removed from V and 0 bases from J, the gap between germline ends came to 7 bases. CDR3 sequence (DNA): TGCAGCGGGGGGGACTCCTACGAGCAGTACTTC. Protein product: CSGGDSYEQYF.

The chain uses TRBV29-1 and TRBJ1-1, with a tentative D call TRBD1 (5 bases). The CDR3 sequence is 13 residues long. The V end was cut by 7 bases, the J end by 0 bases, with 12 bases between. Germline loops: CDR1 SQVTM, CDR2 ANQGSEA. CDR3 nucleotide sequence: TGCAGCGGCAGGGTTCTCTTGAACACTGAAGCTTTCTTT. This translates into CSGRVLLNTEAFF.

The CDR3 protein is CASSSRRLGANEQFF. The DNA for the CDR3 is TGTGCCAGCAGCTCCCGGAGGCTAGGTGCCAATGAGCAGTTCTTC. The V call is TRBV7-9, the J call TRBJ2-1, with D possibly matching TRBD2 (5 bases). Germline V CDR1 and CDR2: SEHNR, FQNEAQ (reference sequence). Trimming left V 4 bases short and J 6 bases short, with 16 bases between. This CDR3 contains 15 residues.

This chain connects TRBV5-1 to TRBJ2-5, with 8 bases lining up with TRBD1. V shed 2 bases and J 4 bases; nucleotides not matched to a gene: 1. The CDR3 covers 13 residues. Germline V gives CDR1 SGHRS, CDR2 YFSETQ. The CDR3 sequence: CASSFGQGETQYF. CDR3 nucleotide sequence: TGCGCCAGCAGCTTTGGACAGGGAGAGACCCAGTACTTC.